This TCR beta chain was profiled in a study of immune aging and cytomegalovirus after organ transplant (dated by TCRdb to about 2021). With regard to the full study: Every transplant recipient was given three-drug immunosuppression consisting of prednisone, tacrolimus, and mycophenolate.

The time point label for this specimen denotes: five sample-tagged time points from pre-transplant (day -1) to day 368 post-transplant, pooled. Thawed PBMC were stimulated for around 13 hours with a CMV IE-1 overlapping peptide library without transport inhibitors. After thawing, cells rested overnight before stimulation in R10 medium with CD28/CD49d costimulation. The IE-1 peptide library was composed of 15-amino-acid peptides with overlaps of 11 amino acids. Each time point was barcoded using BD Single-Cell Multiplexing Kit Sample Tags, after which the barcoded samples were pooled and stained with oligo-conjugated anti-CD45RA plus sorting antibodies. A BD FACSAria III was used to sort CMV-responsive CD8+CD137+ and CD4+CD154+ T cells at 4-way purity. EDTA vacutainers were used to collect blood, which was then processed with a Ficoll gradient within 1-24 hours. The protocol used for the library was single-cell sequencing. Sequencing was carried out with an Illumina NovaSeq 6000. The BD Rhapsody Targeted mRNA and AbSeq Reagent Kit, in a microwell format, was used for cell capture and library preparation. Libraries were prepared to cover TCR, sample tags, AbSeq, and targeted mRNA from the Human T-Cell Expression Panel plus custom TOX and TOX2 primers. Sequencing of the libraries was done on an Illumina NovaSeq. Per the authors' processing: The analysis covered around 10,000 cells in total, of which about 7,300 were CD8 T cells and approximately 4,500 were CD8 T cells with an identifiable TCR CDR3. The BD Rhapsody Targeted Analysis Pipeline, including V(D)J processing, was run on the Seven Bridges Genomics platform to process the raw data. Quality control, Sample Tag demultiplexing with Lex-BDSMK, clone identification with VDJ Explorer, and Seurat clustering were all done in SeqGeq 1.6.0. Clones comprising <1% of CD8 T cells were considered non-expanded; clones comprising >2.5% of the sample were considered clonal expansions. Starting from the raw public reads, TCRdb applied fastp trimming at Q25, assembled clones with MiXCR and retained in-frame beta chains. Under each unique CDR3 protein, matching rows form one entry showing the most common genes and DNA. The V and J calls and clone size are TCRdb's, not the authors'. Within this sample are approximately 22,000 distinct CDR3 sequences, with around 33% of them counted one time only. The ten largest clones represent about 25% of the sample.

V has 6 bases trimmed and J has 5 bases trimmed; junction bases matching no gene number 10. CDR1 and CDR2, per the germline V gene, are MDHEN and SYDVKM. Its CDR3 holds 16 amino acids, cysteine through phenylalanine. Just the 48-base CDR3 DNA is kept, in frame starting at base 1. This clonotype showed up just a few times. The antigen it binds to is not known. The record has no base qualities; no much larger clone is one base away. The paper as a whole reports these results and caveats: Since the sequencing data did not include a CD57 measurement, a conservative gene-based definition of aging was used in its place. Following viremia, aged-phenotype cells rose post-transplant in clones of any size, with the rise occurring earlier in large clones (days 200-264) than in small clones. A larger share of large clones was made up of TEMRA cells, and in the seven largest clones (around 1,900 cells) aged and TEMRA cells were gained while TCM cells were lost.

The V gene is TRBV28 and the J gene is TRBJ1-4; TRBD1 aligns with 9 central bases. The sample here was CMV peptide-activated CD4+ and CD8+ T cells sorted from blood, taken at five time points, pooled. The cell subset or site label on this specimen signifies: sorted CD8+CD137+ and CD4+CD154+ T cells after around 12 h CMV IE-1 peptide stimulation. The TCR was taken from a female donor who had a heart transplant and CMV viremia. Read as DNA, the sequence is TGTGCCAGCAGCAAAATCATCGGGACAGGGAATGAAAAACTGTTTTTT. Its protein reads: CASSKIIGTGNEKLFF.